The 5 T cell receptor beta chains below were found in one sample sequenced in a study of OX40 agonist ivuxolimab in advanced cancers. Profiled with immunoSEQ multiplex PCR; TCRdb holds only in-frame clones, not every one. The sample contains some 37,000 clones, around 73% of which appear only once. Source: CD4+ or CD8+ T cells sorted from blood, taken in a trial of the OX40 agonist ivuxolimab. The receptors shown here come from an adult with an advanced solid tumor such as melanoma, head and neck, liver or kidney cancer.

The chain couples TRBV7-9 to TRBJ1-5; no reliable D call. The CDR3 runs 17 residues. V was pared by 6 bases and J by 2 bases, with 20 bases between. Germline lookup yields CDR1 SEHNR and CDR2 FQNEAQ (reference sequence). The CDR3 DNA follows: TGTGCCAGCAGTCCCTCGGAAATGGGGAACGGCAATCAGCCCCAGCATTTT. Its protein is CASSPSEMGNGNQPQHF.

The rearrangement joins TRBV11-2 to TRBJ2-1, with unresolved D. The CDR3 totals 11 residues. Trimming took off 5 bases at V and 9 bases at J, with 8 bases between the two ends. Germline loops: CDR1 SGHAT, CDR2 FQNNGV. The CDR3 sequence is CASSDYVEQFF. In DNA, the CDR3 is TGTGCCAGCAGCGATTACGTTGAGCAGTTCTTC.

By sample fraction, this clone is medium-sized. The rearrangement links TRBV4-1 to TRBJ1-1; D is undetermined. Per the germline V gene, CDR1 is MGHRA and CDR2 is YSYEKL. CDR3 size: 12 residues. V was pared by 3 bases and J by 1 base, with 3 bases between. The CDR3 is CASSHQNTEAFF. Written as DNA, the CDR3 is TGCGCCAGCAGCCATCAGAACACTGAAGCTTTCTTT.

V usage is TRBV7-9 and J usage is TRBJ2-7; 7 bases are shared with TRBD1. The CDR3 covers 14 residues. Per germline, CDR1 SEHNR and CDR2 FQNEAQ (reference sequence). V lost 5 bases to trimming and J lost 2 bases; unmatched junction nucleotides: 6. CDR3 loop: CASSPRGQAYEQYF. CDR3 in DNA: TGTGCCAGCAGCCCAAGAGGACAGGCCTACGAGCAGTACTTC.

The rearrangement links TRBV6-6 to TRBJ2-4, with D possibly matching TRBD2 (6 bases). Trimming removed 2 bases from V and 1 base from J, with 9 bases in between. The CDR3 is 15 amino acids. Germline CDR1 is MNHNY and CDR2 is SVGAGI (reference sequence). The CDR3 reads CASSYGGGAKNIQYF. DNA for the CDR3: TGTGCCAGCAGTTACGGTGGAGGGGCCAAAAACATTCAGTACTTC.